These 5 T cell receptor beta chains were sequenced from one sample in a study of blood T cells in healthy people across ages. Primed by a sample-barcoded 5' primer and a J-beta primer mix, a second PCR proceeded for about 6 to 11 cycles. Via MiXCR, TCRdb re-called the 5' RACE reads, giving one row per CDR3 protein. Found here are hundreds of thousands of distinct CDR3 sequences, roughly half of them singletons; the top ten hold approximately 13%. Sequenced sample: blood. Every receptor here comes from an elderly woman in good health.

V and J are TRBV29-1 and TRBJ2-2; D is possibly TRBD2 (5 bases). The CDR3 has 14 amino acids. With 0 bases removed from V and 7 bases from J, the gap between germline ends came to 12 bases. Germline V lookup: CDR1 SQVTM, CDR2 ANQGSEA. CDR3 bases: TGCAGCGTTGAAGATACGAGGGTGGACGGGGAGCTGTTTTTT. Its translation: CSVEDTRVDGELFF.

This clonotype was observed many times. The chain is built from TRBV6-5 and TRBJ1-4; the match to TRBD1 covers 9 bases. This CDR3 is built from 15 residues. Per germline, CDR1 MNHEY and CDR2 SVGAGI. J was trimmed by 7 bases and V by 4 bases; bases with no gene match: 7. DNA of the CDR3: TGTGCCAGCAGTTCCGGGGACAGGGCGGTTGAAAAACTGTTTTTT. Protein product: CASSSGDRAVEKLFF.

This clonotype was picked up one time. A read error may be the cause here, since a much bigger clone is one base away. Because the CDR3 is missing its conserved closing phenylalanine or tryptophan, this is likely a read error. This rearrangement joins TRBV12-3 or TRBV12-4 to TRBJ2-3; no reliable D call. The CDR3 length is 15 residues. Trimming left V 3 bases short and J 5 bases short, with 15 bases between. The CDR3 DNA reads as TGTGCCAGCAGTTTCGTGCAAGGTCCGCGAGATACGCAGTATGTT. It encodes CASSFVQGPRDTQYV.

The chain couples TRBV4-3 to TRBJ2-4; TRBD2 is a possible D gene (6 bases). This CDR3 comprises 16 residues. CDR1 is LGHNA, CDR2 YSLEER, per germline. V dropped 0 bases and J dropped 2 bases, with 11 bases sitting between them. The CDR3 loop is CASSQDLGGTKNIQYF. DNA for the CDR3: TGCGCCAGCAGCCAAGATCTTGGAGGGACCAAAAACATTCAGTACTTC.

This clonotype was counted a single time. The chain employs TRBV30 and TRBJ1-2, with D uncertain. This CDR3 is built from 14 residues. Trimming shortened V by 2 bases and J by 4 bases, and 14 bases separated the two germline ends. CDR1 and CDR2 (germline): GTSNPN, SVGIG (reference sequence). DNA of the CDR3: TGTGCCTGGAGTCCATTATGGGCTGGCTATGGCTACACCTTC. This sequence encodes CAWSPLWAGYGYTF.